A selection of T cell receptor beta chains follows, all from one sample in a study of technical replicates of blood from a few donors. TCRdb's table, derived via immunoSEQ multiplex PCR, lists solely in-frame clones and lacks some. The sample shows tens of thousands of clones, around 95% of them seen only once. The specimen was T cells isolated from PBMCs. These receptors were collected from a human donor in good health. CDR3s include the opening cysteine and the closing phenylalanine or tryptophan. D genes are given only for firm matches. Some rows have no size entry. The others give once, few or many, or a class for an expanded clone.

TRBV9,TRBD2,16,-,TRBJ2-2,TGTGCCAGCAGCGTAGAAGCGGGGGGAAACACCGGGGAGCTGTTTTTT,CASSVEAGGNTGELFF
TRBV9,-,16,once,TRBJ2-2,TGTGCCAGCAGCGTAGAGCCGGGTACGAACACCGGGGAGCTGTTTTTT,CASSVEPGTNTGELFF
TRBV19,TRBD1,13,-,TRBJ1-1,TGTGCCAGTACTTACAGGGGGAACACTGAAGCTTTCTTT,CASTYRGNTEAFF
TRBV29-1,-,13,-,TRBJ2-2,TGCAGCCGAACTGGTCCAAACACCGGGGAGCTGTTTTTT,CSRTGPNTGELFF
TRBV28,TRBD2,18,once,TRBJ2-2,TGTGCCAGCAGGCCGCAGAGCGGGAGGAGCGCGAACACCGGGGAGCTGTTTTTT,CASRPQSGRSANTGELFF
TRBV4-1,-,12,-,TRBJ2-5,TGCGCCAGCAGCCCGAGCCCAGGGTTCCAGTACTTC,CASSPSPGFQYF
TRBV2,TRBD1,15,-,TRBJ2-7,TGTGCCAGCAGTCCCGGACAGGGTGCGACTTTGGAGCAGTACTTC,CASSPGQGATLEQYF
TRBV29-1,-,14,-,TRBJ2-2,TGCAGCGTCGCCGACAGCTCTAAAACCGGGGAGCTGTTTTTT,CSVADSSKTGELFF
TRBV28,-,15,-,TRBJ1-5,TGTGCCAGCAGTCCGGGGGTAAAGGGCAATCAGCCCCAGCATTTT,CASSPGVKGNQPQHF
TRBV9,TRBD1,14,-,TRBJ1-2,TGTGCCAGCAGCGAGGGACAGGGGGCGCGGGGCTACACCTTC,CASSEGQGARGYTF
TRBV6-5,TRBD1,14,-,TRBJ1-2,TGTGCCAGCAGTTACGACGGGACAGGGGGAGGCTACACCTTC,CASSYDGTGGGYTF
TRBV11-3,-,15,-,TRBJ1-2,TGTGCCAGCAGCTCTGGGTCGGGAGGGGACTATGGCTACACCTTC,CASSSGSGGDYGYTF
TRBV15,-,17,-,TRBJ1-5,TGTGCCACCAGCAGAGGTTACGGGGGAAGTGTTTTTCAGCCCCAGCATTTT,CATSRGYGGSVFQPQHF
TRBV15,-,15,-,TRBJ1-2,TGTGCCACCAGCAGAGATTCAAACAGGGTAAAGGGCTACACCTTC,CATSRDSNRVKGYTF
TRBV2,-,15,-,TRBJ1-5,TGTGCCAGCAGTTACCAGGGGCAATACAATCAGCCCCAGCATTTT,CASSYQGQYNQPQHF
TRBV28,TRBD2,15,-,TRBJ2-7,TGTGCCAGCAGTTTACCCGGACTAGCGGGCTACGAGCAGTACTTC,CASSLPGLAGYEQYF
TRBV29-1,-,13,-,TRBJ2-1,TGCAGCGTACGTCAGGGCTATGACAATGAGCAGTTCTTC,CSVRQGYDNEQFF
TRBV7-6,TRBD1,15,-,TRBJ1-6,TGTGCCAGCAGCCCGGGGACAGTGAATAATTCACCCCTCCACTTT,CASSPGTVNNSPLHF